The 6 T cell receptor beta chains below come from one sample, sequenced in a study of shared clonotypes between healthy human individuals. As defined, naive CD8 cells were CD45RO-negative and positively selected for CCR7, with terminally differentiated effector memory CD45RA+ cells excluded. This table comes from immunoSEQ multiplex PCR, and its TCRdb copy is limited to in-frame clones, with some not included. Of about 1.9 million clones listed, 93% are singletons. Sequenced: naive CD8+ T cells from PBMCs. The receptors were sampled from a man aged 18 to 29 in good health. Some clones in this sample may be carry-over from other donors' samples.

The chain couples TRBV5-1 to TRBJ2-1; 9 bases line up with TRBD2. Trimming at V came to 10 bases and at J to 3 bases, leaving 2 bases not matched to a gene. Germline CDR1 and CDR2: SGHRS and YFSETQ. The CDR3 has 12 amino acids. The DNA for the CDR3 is TGCGCCTCGACTAGCGGCTACAATGAGCAGTTCTTC. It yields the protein CASTSGYNEQFF. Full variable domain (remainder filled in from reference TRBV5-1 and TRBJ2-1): KAGVTQTPRYLIKTRGQQVTLSCSPISGHRSVSWYQQTPGQGLQFLFEYFSETQRNKGNFPGRFSGRQFSNSRSEMNVSTLELGDSALYLCASTSGYNEQFFGPGTRLTVL.

This chain's CDR3 is CATTQFARGPQHF. In DNA form, the CDR3 reads TGTGCCACTACACAATTTGCTCGGGGGCCCCAGCATTTT. This rearrangement joins TRBV19 to TRBJ1-5; unclear D gene. The CDR3 is 13 amino acids. Trimming removed 10 bases from V and 9 bases from J, with 19 bases in between. Per germline, CDR1 LNHDA and CDR2 SQIVND (reference sequence). Full variable domain (rest looked up from reference TRBV19 and TRBJ1-5): DGGITQSPKYLFRKEGQNVTLSCEQNLNHDAMYWYRQDPGQGLRLIYYSQIVNDFQKGDIAEGYSVSREKKESFPLTVTSAQKNPTAFYLCATTQFARGPQHFGDGTRLSIL.

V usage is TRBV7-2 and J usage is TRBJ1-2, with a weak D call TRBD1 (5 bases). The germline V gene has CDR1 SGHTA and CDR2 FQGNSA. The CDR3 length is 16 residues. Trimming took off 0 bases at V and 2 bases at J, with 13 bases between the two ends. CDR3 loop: CASSLAGVWRNYGYTF. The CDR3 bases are TGTGCCAGCAGCTTAGCGGGGGTTTGGCGGAACTATGGCTACACCTTC.

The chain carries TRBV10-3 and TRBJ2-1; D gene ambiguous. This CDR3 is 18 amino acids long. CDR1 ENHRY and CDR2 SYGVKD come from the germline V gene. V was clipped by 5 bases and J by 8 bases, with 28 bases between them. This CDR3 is CAISTKGQSRRNRDEQFF. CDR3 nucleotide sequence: TGTGCCATCAGTACAAAGGGTCAGTCCAGACGCAATCGCGATGAGCAGTTCTTC.

As DNA, the CDR3 is TGTGCCAGCAGCCGCCATGGAGGGACTAGCGGGTTCTACGAGCAGTACTTC. Its protein is CASSRHGGTSGFYEQYF. V and J are TRBV5-4 and TRBJ2-7, with 12 bases matching TRBD2. V shed 4 bases and J 3 bases; nucleotides not matched to a gene: 11. The CDR3 totals 17 residues. CDR1 SGHNT and CDR2 YYREEE come from the germline V gene (reference sequence). Full variable domain (rest looked up from reference TRBV5-4 and TRBJ2-7): ETGVTQSPTHLIKTRGQQVTLRCSSQSGHNTVSWYQQALGQGPQFIFQYYREEENGRGNFPPRFSGLQFPNYSSELNVNALELDDSALYLCASSRHGGTSGFYEQYFGPGTRLTVT.

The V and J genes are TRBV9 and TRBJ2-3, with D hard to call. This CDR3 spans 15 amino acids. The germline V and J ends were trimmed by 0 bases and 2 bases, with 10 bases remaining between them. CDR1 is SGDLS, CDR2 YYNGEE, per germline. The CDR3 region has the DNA TGTGCCAGCAGCGTAGATTGGGGTGTCACAGATACGCAGTATTTT. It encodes CASSVDWGVTDTQYF.